A selection of T cell receptor beta chains follows, all from one sample in a study of identical twins. A single record per CDR3 protein comes from TCRdb applying MiXCR to the 5' RACE reads. The data hold 650,000 to 750,000 distinct CDR3 sequences, with 21% observed a single time. This sample also appeared in a second study, on T cells expressing NK-cell markers.

Sample: PBMCs. All receptors derive from a woman younger than 35 in good health. The CDR3 runs from the conserved cysteine through the conserved F or W. A D gene is named only where the DNA matches it firmly. Size tells how often a clone was seen (once, few, many) or the class of an expanded clone, and some rows leave it out.

TRBV9	TRBJ1-1	-	-	TGTGCCAGCAGCGCTGGGGGGGGCAACACTGAAGCTTTCTTT	CASSAGGGNTEAFF
TRBV2	TRBJ1-3	few	-	TGTGCCAGCTTCCTAGGTCTCTCTGGAAACACCATATATTTT	CASFLGLSGNTIYF
TRBV25-1	TRBJ2-2	-	-	TGTGCCAGCAGTGACAGCGGGCTTTTTACCGGGGAGCTGTTTTTT	CASSDSGLFTGELFF
TRBV9	TRBJ2-5	many	-	TGTGCCAGCAGCCCCCGCGGCGTGGAGACCCAGTACTTC	CASSPRGVETQYF
TRBV12-3/TRBV12-4	TRBJ2-1	few	-	TGTGCCAGCAGTTTAAGGAGTGTAACTGAGCAGTTCTTC	CASSLRSVTEQFF
TRBV29-1	TRBJ1-5	few	-	TGCAGCGTTTACGGCCCTAATCAGCCCCAGCATTTT	CSVYGPNQPQHF
TRBV5-1	TRBJ2-1	-	TRBD2	TGCGCCAGCAGCCTTATAGCGGGGGGGCCCGAGGGTGAGCAGTTCTTC	CASSLIAGGPEGEQFF
TRBV12-3/TRBV12-4	TRBJ2-1	-	TRBD2	TGTGCCAGCAGCCCGGGACTAGTCCATGAGCAGTTCTTC	CASSPGLVHEQFF
TRBV3-1	TRBJ1-2	-	-	TGTGCCAGCAGCCTAGAGTCTGCCTATGGCTACACCTTC	CASSLESAYGYTF
TRBV20-1	TRBJ2-1	many	TRBD2	TGCAGTGCTTTTTCCCTAGCGGGAGGGGGGTACAATGAGCAGTTCTTC	CSAFSLAGGGYNEQFF
TRBV10-3	TRBJ2-1	-	TRBD1	TGTGCCATCAGCCGACAGGGGGCTAATGAGCAGTTCTTC	CAISRQGANEQFF
TRBV20-1	TRBJ2-1	few	TRBD1	TGCAGTGCCGTAGGGGACAGGGGGTACAATGAGCAGTTCTTC	CSAVGDRGYNEQFF
TRBV5-1	TRBJ1-1	-	TRBD1	TGCGCCAGCAGCACGACAGGGACCACTGAAGCTTTCTTT	CASSTTGTTEAFF
TRBV10-3	TRBJ2-1	-	-	TGTGCCACCCGACAGGCAGATGAGCAGTTCTTC	CATRQADEQFF
TRBV20-1	TRBJ2-4	few	-	TGCAGTGCTAGAATCGGGGGACTAGCCAAAAACATTCAGTACTTC	CSARIGGLAKNIQYF
TRBV20-1	TRBJ2-7	few	TRBD1	TGCAGTGCTAGACGACAGGGGGACGAGCAGTACTTC	CSARRQGDEQYF
TRBV27	TRBJ2-6	-	-	TGTGCCAGCAGTCCGCTGGGTTCAGGGAGCTCTGGGGCCAACGTCCTGACTTTC	CASSPLGSGSSGANVLTF
TRBV11-2	TRBJ2-7	many	-	TGTGCCAGCAGCTTATCTGGGGACCTCTACGAGCAGTACTTC	CASSLSGDLYEQYF
TRBV7-8	TRBJ1-1	-	-	TGTGCCAGCAGCTTACACCAAGGACAAATGAACACTGAAGCTTTCTTT	CASSLHQGQMNTEAFF
TRBV4-1	TRBJ2-1	few	TRBD2	TGCGCCAGCAGCCAAGGACTAGCCTTCGGGTCCTACAATGAGCAGTTCTTC	CASSQGLAFGSYNEQFF
TRBV6-5	TRBJ2-3	-	TRBD1	TGTGCCAGCAGTTCGGACAGGGGGCAAATCGATACGCAGTATTTT	CASSSDRGQIDTQYF
TRBV20-1	TRBJ2-2	-	-	TGCAGTGCCCAAAGACCGACCGGGGAGCTGTTTTTT	CSAQRPTGELFF
TRBV7-2	TRBJ2-7	-	-	TGTGCCAGCAGCTTAGACGGAGGGACCTACGAGCAGTACTTC	CASSLDGGTYEQYF
TRBV12-3/TRBV12-4	TRBJ2-4	many	-	TGTGCCAGCAATCTAGCTGGCGGAAACATTCAGTACTTC	CASNLAGGNIQYF
TRBV5-1	TRBJ2-7	-	-	TGCGCCAGCAGAACCGCGGATGGCGAGCAGTACTTC	CASRTADGEQYF
TRBV7-8	TRBJ2-1	few	TRBD2	TGTGCCAGCAGCCCCCGGCGGGTACTTAGCGGGAGTAACGCTGAGCAGTTCTTC	CASSPRRVLSGSNAEQFF
TRBV7-9	TRBJ1-1	-	-	TGTGCCAGCAGCTTGAGGCGGCTGATGAACACTGAAGCTTTCTTT	CASSLRRLMNTEAFF
TRBV7-2	TRBJ1-1	many	-	TGTGCCAGCAGCGCAAATTGGGGGGGGATCACTGAAGCTTTCTTT	CASSANWGGITEAFF
TRBV10-1	TRBJ2-2	few	-	TGCGCCAGCAGCCCGTGGGGGAACACCGGGGAGCTGTTTTTT	CASSPWGNTGELFF
TRBV20-1	TRBJ2-7	-	TRBD2	TGCAGTGCTAGAGCCCCAGCGGGGGCCTACGAGCAGTACTTC	CSARAPAGAYEQYF
TRBV6-5	TRBJ1-5	-	-	TGTGCCAGCAGTTCCCTCCGTTTGGGAGGTGGTATTCAGCCCCAGCATTTT	CASSSLRLGGGIQPQHF
TRBV6-2/TRBV6-3	TRBJ2-7	-	-	TGTGCCAGCAGTTACTCGCAGGAACCACGGGGAAATCAGTACTTC	CASSYSQEPRGNQYF
TRBV27	TRBJ2-7	-	-	TGTGCCAGCAGTTCTGTGGGCTACGAGCAGTACTTC	CASSSVGYEQYF
TRBV12-3/TRBV12-4	TRBJ2-5	few	-	TGTGCCACCACGAGTCAAGAGACCCAGTACTTC	CATTSQETQYF
TRBV6-2/TRBV6-3	TRBJ2-1	few	TRBD2	TGTGCCAGCAGTTACTCAACTAGCGGGAATCGCAATGAGCAGTTCTTC	CASSYSTSGNRNEQFF
TRBV20-1	TRBJ2-7	many	TRBD2	TGCAGTGCCCTGGACCCGGGGGGAGGGGCCGCCTACGAGCAGTACTTC	CSALDPGGGAAYEQYF
TRBV5-1	TRBJ2-7	few	TRBD2	TGCGCCAGCAGCTCGGGGCTAGCGGGGGTACCCTACGAGCAGTACTTC	CASSSGLAGVPYEQYF
TRBV4-3	TRBJ1-2	-	TRBD1	TGCGCCAGCAGGCGAAGGGACAGGGATAGCTATGGCTACACCTTC	CASRRRDRDSYGYTF
TRBV7-9	TRBJ1-3	few	-	TGTGCCAGCAGCCCCCTGGCTATGGTGGGAAACACCATATATTTT	CASSPLAMVGNTIYF
TRBV9	TRBJ1-2	-	-	TGTGCCAGCAGCGGAGAGGGAGACTGGCCCTATGGCTACACCTTC	CASSGEGDWPYGYTF
TRBV15	TRBJ2-2	few	TRBD2	TGTGCCACCAGCCGGGGACTAGCCGGGTACCCCGGAGAGCTGTTTTTT	CATSRGLAGYPGELFF
TRBV5-1	TRBJ2-7	many	-	TGCGCCAGCAGCTTGGGCAGTCCCTACGAGCAGTACTTC	CASSLGSPYEQYF
TRBV6-5	TRBJ2-1	-	TRBD1	TGTGCCAGCAGTTATTCCGGACAGGGGGCCAACAATGAGCAGTTCTTC	CASSYSGQGANNEQFF
TRBV29-1	TRBJ2-5	many	TRBD2	TGCAGCGTTGTGTGGCTAGCGGGGGAAGAGACCCAGTACTTC	CSVVWLAGEETQYF
TRBV11-2	TRBJ2-1	-	-	TGTGCCAGCAGCCCCAAGTACGTCTACAATGAGCAGTTCTTC	CASSPKYVYNEQFF
TRBV28	TRBJ2-3	-	TRBD2	TGTGCCAGCAGTGGCCCGGGGGGGGATAGCACAGATACGCAGTATTTT	CASSGPGGDSTDTQYF
TRBV6-1	TRBJ2-1	few	-	TGTGCCAGCAGCACCGTGGCCTCGAGCTCCTACAATGAGCAGTTCTTC	CASSTVASSSYNEQFF
TRBV12-3/TRBV12-4	TRBJ2-1	-	-	TGTGCCAGCAGTTTATTTGGGACTGCCAATGAGCAGTTCTTC	CASSLFGTANEQFF
TRBV20-1	TRBJ2-3	-	-	TGCAGTGCTAGAGATCCTAGCGGGACAGGGGATACGCAGTATTTT	CSARDPSGTGDTQYF
TRBV11-2	TRBJ1-1	few	-	TGTGCCAGCAGCTTAGTCTCAGGCTCCGTCGCTTTCTTT	CASSLVSGSVAFF
TRBV7-2	TRBJ2-7	few	-	TGTGCCAGCAGCTTAGACGGATGGTTTTCCTACGAGCAGTACTTC	CASSLDGWFSYEQYF
TRBV12-3/TRBV12-4	TRBJ2-1	-	TRBD2	TGTGCCAGCAGTTCCCGGACTAGCGGGACCTACAATGAGCAGTTCTTC	CASSSRTSGTYNEQFF
TRBV20-1	TRBJ2-5	-	-	TGCAGTGCTAGAGGCCTAGCTGAGACCCAGTACTTC	CSARGLAETQYF
TRBV6-1	TRBJ2-7	-	-	TGTGCCAGCACAGGAACAGCCTCCTTAGAGCAGTACTTC	CASTGTASLEQYF
TRBV3-1	TRBJ2-1	-	TRBD2	TGTGCCACCAGCCAGGAGGTAGCGGGGAGGCCTGGTAGTGAGCAGTTCTTC	CATSQEVAGRPGSEQFF
TRBV7-3	TRBJ2-3	many	TRBD2	TGTGCCAGCAGCTTGTCCCTAGCGGGCACAGATACGCAGTATTTT	CASSLSLAGTDTQYF
TRBV6-1	TRBJ2-1	once	TRBD2	TGTGCCAGCAGGCCTCTCTCTAGCGGGAGGGTCAATGAGCAGTTCTTC	CASRPLSSGRVNEQFF